The source of this TCR beta chain is a study of cytomegalovirus exposure and HLA in healthy donors. In the study overall: Later analysis reported that the 120 or so validation repertoires shared the platform of the 650 to 700 first-cohort repertoires. The study's findings and limits: The investigators catalogued 150 to 200 TCR beta chains as cytomegalovirus-associated. Three chains linked to CMV were shown in vitro to be specific for CMV antigens.

J lost 5 bases, V lost 7 bases, and 11 bases had no gene match. Germline lookup yields CDR1 MNHNY and CDR2 SVGAGI (reference sequence). This CDR3 has 15 residues. Sequenced by immunoSEQ multiplex PCR; TCRdb stores in-frame clones only, minus some. This sample has under 250,000 clones, with roughly 85% found just once. As regards this clone: Its target is unknown.

The donors were part of the validation cohort of some 120 subjects. That cohort was separate from the first cohort, which comprised 666 subjects. This chain connects TRBV6-6 to TRBJ2-3, with 8 bases aligning to TRBD2. The source is a woman in her late teens or twenties in good health and CMV-seronegative. The sample comprised PBMCs. DNA of the CDR3: TGTGCCAGCACCCCTAGCGGGCGCGGCGGAGATACGCAGTATTTT. It specifies CASTPSGRGGDTQYF.